Sequencing of this T cell receptor beta chain was carried out in a study of CD8 T cells in ankylosing spondylitis. General study findings and limits: Within ankylosing spondylitis blood, a TCR beta motif made up of several highly homologous variants appeared to be characteristic.

Ten or more counts support this clonotype. Its target is not known. CDR1 is ENHRY, CDR2 SYGVKD, per germline. Trimming took off 2 bases at V and 0 bases at J, with 20 bases between the two ends. CDR3 length: 19 residues. A single record per CDR3 protein comes from TCRdb applying MiXCR to the 5' RACE reads. Of roughly 490,000 distinct CDR3 sequences in the sample, approximately 5.3% were seen once. The chain carries TRBV10-3 and TRBJ1-5, with a weak D call TRBD1 (6 bases). The material sequenced was blood, either unsorted or a sorted T cell fraction (not recorded which). The TCR comes from a male donor with ankylosing spondylitis. The chain's CDR3 is CAISERRALGANSNQPQHF. CDR3 sequence (DNA): TGTGCCATCAGTGAGCGGCGGGCTCTGGGGGCGAATAGCAATCAGCCCCAGCATTTT.